This TCR beta chain was recorded in a study of blood T cell repertoires in COVID-19. On the study more broadly: Samples came from the United States, Italy and Spain, spanning acute and convalescent COVID-19. In each case, the material was cDNA or gDNA derived from T cells, B-cell-depleted T cells, or PBMCs.

Germline assignment: CDR1 MNHEY and CDR2 SVGAGI. The V segment lost 5 bases and the J segment 2 bases; nucleotides outside the gene matches: 8. CDR3 size: 15 residues. Authors' methods: Scientists estimated how many nucleated cells there were by amplifying reference gene primers. Generated by immunoSEQ multiplex PCR, the TCRdb table keeps only in-frame clones and is missing some. The V and J calls and clone size come from that table; D and trimming were worked out from the DNA. The sample records a few hundred thousand clones, just under 90% being singletons. The TCR originated in a woman aged 40 to 50 with acute or convalescent COVID-19. Input material: peripheral blood. This chain connects TRBV6-5 to TRBJ2-7; 8 bases match TRBD1. In DNA, the CDR3 is TGTGCCAGCAGTCAGACTTGGACAGGGACCTACGAGCAGTACGTC. Protein sequence: CASSQTWTGTYEQYV.